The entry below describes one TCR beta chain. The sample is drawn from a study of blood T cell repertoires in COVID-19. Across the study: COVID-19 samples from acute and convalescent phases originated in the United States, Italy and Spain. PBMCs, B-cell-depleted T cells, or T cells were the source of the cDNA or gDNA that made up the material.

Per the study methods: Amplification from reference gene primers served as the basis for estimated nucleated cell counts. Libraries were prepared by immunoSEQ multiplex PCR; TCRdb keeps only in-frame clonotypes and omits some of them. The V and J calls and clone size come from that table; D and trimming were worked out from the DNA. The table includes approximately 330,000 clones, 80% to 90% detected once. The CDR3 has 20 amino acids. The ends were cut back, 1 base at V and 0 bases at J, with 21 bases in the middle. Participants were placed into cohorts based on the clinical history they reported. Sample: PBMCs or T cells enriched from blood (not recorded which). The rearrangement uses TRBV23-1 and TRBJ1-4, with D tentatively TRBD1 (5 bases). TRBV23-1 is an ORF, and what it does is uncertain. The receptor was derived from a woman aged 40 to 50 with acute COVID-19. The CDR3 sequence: CASSQCRPPDGGTTNEKLFF. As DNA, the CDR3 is TGCGCCAGCAGTCAATGCCGCCCGCCAGACGGGGGGACAACTAATGAAAAACTGTTTTTT.